This T cell receptor (beta chain) appears in the sequencing data of a study of CD8+ T cells in alopecia areata. Study outcomes and limitations: Normal skin's resident alphabeta T cells are also sequenced in scalp samples. The study found tofacitinib significantly decreased scalp clonality and expanded CD8+ clones among the top 100.

This CDR3 has 16 amino acids. Germline CDR1 reads MNHEY; CDR2 reads SMNVEV (reference sequence). Trimming took 0 bases from V and 1 from J, leaving 13 bases between them. Remarks on this clone: Its antigen remains unidentified.

The treatment here: oral pan-JAK inhibitor, 5-10 mg twice daily. Obtained from alopecia areata patients were lesional scalp punch biopsies along with peripheral blood. RNA extraction was followed by reverse transcription into cDNA, which acted as the sequencing template. Method: immunoSEQ multiplex PCR; TCRdb's copy keeps in-frame clones and lacks some. The profile shows about 160,000 clones, about two thirds of them singletons. The sample here was CD4+ T cells sorted from blood, taken at week 4, from a patient treated with tofacitinib. The rearrangement joins TRBV27 to TRBJ2-7; D uncertain. The sequence was obtained from a human donor with alopecia areata. The CDR3 bases are TGTGCCAGCAGTTTATCGCTTCCAGCGAGGTCCTACGAGCAGTACTTC. Protein product: CASSLSLPARSYEQYF.